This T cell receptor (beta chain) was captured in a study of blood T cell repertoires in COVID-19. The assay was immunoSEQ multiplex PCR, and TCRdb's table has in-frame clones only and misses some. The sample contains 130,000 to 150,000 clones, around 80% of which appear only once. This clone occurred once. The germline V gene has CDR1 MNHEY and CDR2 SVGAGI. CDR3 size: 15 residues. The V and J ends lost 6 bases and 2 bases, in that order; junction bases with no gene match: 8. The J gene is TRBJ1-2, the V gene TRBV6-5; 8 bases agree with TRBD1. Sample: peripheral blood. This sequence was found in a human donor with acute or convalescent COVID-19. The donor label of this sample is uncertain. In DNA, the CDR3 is TGTGCCAGCAGCCCCGGAACAGGGGGAAACTATGGCTACACCTTC. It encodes CASSPGTGGNYGYTF.